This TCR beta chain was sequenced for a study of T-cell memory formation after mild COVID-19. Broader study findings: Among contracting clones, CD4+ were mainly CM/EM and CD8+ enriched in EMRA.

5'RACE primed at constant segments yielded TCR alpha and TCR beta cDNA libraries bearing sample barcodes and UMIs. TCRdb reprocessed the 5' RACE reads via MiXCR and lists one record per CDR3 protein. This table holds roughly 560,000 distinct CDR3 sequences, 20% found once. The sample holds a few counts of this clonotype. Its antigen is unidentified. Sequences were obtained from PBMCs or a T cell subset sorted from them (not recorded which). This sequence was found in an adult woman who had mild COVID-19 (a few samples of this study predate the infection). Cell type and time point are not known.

Here the CDR3 DNA reads TGCAGTGCTAGAGACCGTACGATCTCCTACAATGAGCAGTTCTTC. It translates to CSARDRTISYNEQFF. The V gene is TRBV20-1, the J gene TRBJ2-1; D uncertain. Germline CDR1 is DFQATT and CDR2 is SNEGSKA (reference sequence). The CDR3 is made up of 15 amino acids. Deletions cut 0 bases from V and 0 bases from J, with 9 bases between.